The T cell receptor (beta chain) described here comes from a study of cytomegalovirus exposure and HLA in healthy donors. The donors were members of the validation cohort comprising about 130 subjects, separate from the roughly 700-subject first cohort. This CDR3 is built from 15 residues. Germline V lookup: CDR1 KGHSH, CDR2 LQKENI. Trimming took 2 bases from V and 2 from J; bases not matched to a gene: 2. This clone appeared once. Sequencing used immunoSEQ multiplex PCR; TCRdb keeps in-frame clones, though not all of them. In the table there are roughly 260,000 clones, 90% of which are singletons. The sample was PBMCs. The receptor was derived from a woman aged 18-29 years in good health and CMV-seronegative. The genes are TRBV18 and TRBJ1-1, with 10 positions matching TRBD1. The DNA of the CDR3 is TGTGCCAGCTCACCAGGGACAGGGGTAAACACTGAAGCTTTCTTT. The encoded protein is CASSPGTGVNTEAFF.